Presented here are 22 T cell receptor beta chains from one specimen sequenced in a study of early T cells in non-severe SARS-CoV-2 infection. A single record per CDR3 protein comes from TCRdb applying MiXCR to the 5' RACE reads. The sample shows 40,000 to 60,000 distinct CDR3 sequences, about 4.2% of them seen only once. Sequences were obtained from whole blood. The receptor source for this set is an adult who was a healthcare worker with PCR-confirmed SARS-CoV-2 infection or an uninfected control (not recorded which).

In this sample, this clonotype turned up a few times. The chain joins TRBV6-1 to TRBJ1-6, with 7 bases identical to TRBD1. The CDR3 totals 18 residues. V was clipped by 2 bases and J by 0 bases; unmatched bases: 7. In germline, CDR1 is MNHNS, CDR2 SASEGT. The CDR3: CASSERMGQSSYNSPLHF. CDR3 DNA sequence: TGTGCCAGCAGTGAACGCATGGGACAGAGCTCCTATAATTCACCCCTCCACTTT.

This clonotype came up many times. The V call is TRBV5-4, the J call TRBJ1-1, with 10 bases lining up with TRBD1. Per germline, CDR1 SGHNT and CDR2 YYREEE (reference sequence). The CDR3 runs 16 residues. Germline trimming cut 3 bases from V and 6 bases from J; bases unmatched to any gene: 11. CDR3 DNA: TGTGCCAGCAGCTGGCCCGACAGGGGGCAAAACTCTGAAGCTTTCTTT. Protein sequence: CASSWPDRGQNSEAFF.

This clonotype has at least ten counts. The chain joins TRBV29-1 to TRBJ1-1; D is unresolved. CDR3 length equals 13 residues. Between the trimmed V and J ends, which lost 6 bases and 1 base, there was a span of 12 bases. CDR1 is SQVTM, CDR2 ANQGSEA, per germline. CDR3 protein: CSVGGPENTEAFF. DNA of the CDR3: TGCAGCGTGGGTGGGCCTGAGAACACTGAAGCTTTCTTT.

This clonotype was observed a handful of times. The chain has TRBV6-2 or TRBV6-3 and TRBJ2-1, with TRBD2 identical over 9 bases. The germline V gene encodes CDR1 MNHEY and CDR2 SVGEGT. There are 16 residues in the CDR3. J was trimmed by 0 bases and V by 7 bases; bases with no gene match: 7. The CDR3 DNA reads as TGTGCCAGCACACTAGCGGGCTTTAGCTCCTACAATGAGCAGTTCTTC. Protein product: CASTLAGFSSYNEQFF.

The DNA of the CDR3 is TGCAGCGTTGAAGTGACGGGACAAACCGGGGAGCTGTTTTTT. Protein sequence: CSVEVTGQTGELFF. This chain links TRBV29-1 with TRBJ2-2; possibly TRBD1 for D (6 bases). Trimming removed 1 base from V and 5 bases from J, with 11 bases in between. Germline-derived CDR1 and CDR2 are SQVTM and ANQGSEA. The CDR3 has 14 residues.

This clonotype was observed a few times. The rearrangement links TRBV11-2 to TRBJ2-2, with 9 bases lining up with TRBD1. Trimming at V came to 4 bases and at J to 7 bases, leaving 4 bases not matched to a gene. This CDR3 has 14 amino acids. Germline-derived CDR1 and CDR2 are SGHAT and FQNNGV. The CDR3 region is CASSWTGADGELFF. The CDR3 DNA reads as TGTGCCAGCAGCTGGACAGGGGCGGACGGGGAGCTGTTTTTT. Full variable domain (missing parts from reference TRBV11-2 and TRBJ2-2): EAGVAQSPRYKIIEKRQSVAFWCNPISGHATLYWYQQILGQGPKLLIQFQNNGVVDDSQLPKDRFSAERLKGVDSTLKIQPAKLEDSAVYLCASSWTGADGELFFGEGSRLTVL.

This clonotype occurred many times. The chain has TRBV9 and TRBJ2-7; D is perhaps TRBD2 (6 bases). The germline CDR1 and CDR2 sequences are SGDLS and YYNGEE. Deletions cut 0 bases from V and 4 bases from J, with 11 bases between. The CDR3 is made up of 14 amino acids. The CDR3 coding sequence is TGTGCCAGCAGCGTAGCGGGAGTTGGTTACGAGCAGTACTTC. Translating gives CASSVAGVGYEQYF.

This clonotype came up many times. V usage is TRBV11-2 and J usage is TRBJ1-2, with D possibly TRBD1 on 5 matching bases. Between the trimmed V and J ends, which lost 5 bases and 7 bases, there was a span of 14 bases. This CDR3 comprises 13 residues. Per the germline V gene, CDR1 is SGHAT and CDR2 is FQNNGV. CDR3 in DNA: TGTGCCAGCAGCCTTGACAGATACCTTGGCTACACCTTC. Protein: CASSLDRYLGYTF.

This clonotype was seen ten or more times. The chain couples TRBV7-9 to TRBJ2-7; weak D call: TRBD2 (6 bases). Germline V gene sequence: CDR1 SEHNR, CDR2 FQNEAQ (reference sequence). Trimming took 5 bases from V and 7 from J, leaving 15 bases between them. The CDR3 has 13 amino acids. The CDR3 region is CASSHRGAREQYF. The CDR3 DNA reads TGTGCCAGCAGCCATCGCGGGGCTCGAGAGCAGTACTTC.

This clonotype occurred many times. The chain is built from TRBV5-4 and TRBJ2-7; 14 bases line up with TRBD2. Germline CDR1 is SGHNT and CDR2 is YYREEE (reference sequence). Trimming at V came to 3 bases and at J to 6 bases, leaving 5 bases not matched to a gene. This CDR3 is 15 amino acids long. Here the CDR3 DNA reads TGTGCCAGCAGCTCTAGACTAGCGGGAGGGGTCGAGCAGTACTTC. It translates to CASSSRLAGGVEQYF.

In its sample, this clonotype was seen many times. The chain combines TRBV7-2 with TRBJ2-1, with 8 nucleotides matching TRBD2. V dropped 5 bases and J dropped 1; count of bases not matched to a gene: 10. This CDR3 is built from 17 residues. Germline-derived CDR1 and CDR2 are SGHTA and FQGNSA. Here the CDR3 DNA reads TGTGCCAGCAGCCCCCTTGATAGCGGGATTTCCTACAATGAGCAGTTCTTC. Encoded protein: CASSPLDSGISYNEQFF. Based on the CDR3 plus reference TRBV7-2 and TRBJ2-1, the full variable domain is GAGVSQSPSNKVTEKGKDVELRCDPISGHTALYWYRQSLGQGLEFLIYFQGNSAPDKSGLPSDRFSAERTGGSVSTLTIQRTQQEDSAVYLCASSPLDSGISYNEQFFGPGTRLTVL.

This clonotype was observed many times. The chain carries TRBV25-1 and TRBJ2-3; D remains ambiguous. The CDR3 loop spans 14 amino acids. Germline V gene lookup returns CDR1 MGHDK and CDR2 SYGVNS. V lost 2 bases and J lost 4, with 10 bases in between. CDR3 in DNA: TGTGCCAGCAGTGAACCCCTTGGTCCAGATACGCAGTATTTT. Encoded protein: CASSEPLGPDTQYF.

This clonotype has a count of ten or more. The chain combines TRBV21-1 with TRBJ1-1; the D call TRBD1 from the table was never checked on the DNA. TRBV21-1 is an annotated pseudogene. The CDR3 extends over 18 amino acids. CDR3 loop: CASSLNGHHYIGDAEAFF. Here the CDR3 DNA reads TGTGCCAGCAGTTTAAACGGGCACCACTATATTGGGGACGCTGAAGCTTTCTTT.

The V and J genes are TRBV19 and TRBJ2-7; D ambiguous. In germline, CDR1 is LNHDA, CDR2 SQIVND (reference sequence). The V end lost 1 base, the J end lost 7 bases, and 14 bases lay between the germline ends. This CDR3 comprises 14 residues. The CDR3 here is CASSIVHTPGEQYF. The CDR3 nucleotides are TGTGCCAGTAGTATAGTACACACCCCCGGAGAGCAGTACTTC.

This clonotype was counted at least ten times. The CDR3 here is CASSYRDGDTQYF. In DNA form, the CDR3 reads TGTGCCAGCAGCTACAGGGACGGCGATACGCAGTATTTT. The chain joins TRBV7-2 to TRBJ2-3; tentatively, D is TRBD1 (6 bases). Germline CDR1 is SGHTA and CDR2 is FQGNSA. This CDR3 has 13 residues. The ends were cut back, 4 bases at V and 6 bases at J, with 11 bases in the middle.

This clonotype has ten or more counts. V gene TRBV20-1 combines with J gene TRBJ1-1; no firm D call. V lost 6 bases, J lost 3 bases, and 14 bases lay in between. This CDR3 is 13 amino acids long. Germline CDR1 DFQATT, CDR2 SNEGSKA (reference sequence). The CDR3 DNA follows: TGCAGTGCCCAAGGTCGACTGGACACTGAAGCTTTCTTT. It yields the protein CSAQGRLDTEAFF.

There are a few counts of this clonotype. In DNA form, the CDR3 reads TGTGCCAGCAACGGAGGCTACGAGCAGTACTTC. It encodes CASNGGYEQYF. This sequence joins TRBV11-2 and TRBJ2-7; a possible D gene is TRBD2 (5 bases). V shed 7 bases and J shed 3 bases, with 7 bases lying between them. The CDR3 consists of 11 residues. Germline CDR1 reads SGHAT; CDR2 reads FQNNGV.

This clonotype has at least ten counts. The chain carries TRBV5-1 and TRBJ2-7, with D maybe TRBD1 (6 bases). V gave up 4 bases and J gave up 5 bases, with 16 bases separating them. In germline, CDR1 is SGHRS, CDR2 YFSETQ. The CDR3 totals 14 residues. The CDR3 spells CASSPDRIKNEQYF. The CDR3 DNA reads TGCGCCAGCAGCCCCGACAGGATTAAGAACGAGCAGTACTTC.

This clonotype was found a few times. The chain carries TRBV6-6 and TRBJ2-7; TRBD2 is a possible D gene (5 bases). CDR1 is MNHNY and CDR2 is SVGAGI in the germline V gene (reference sequence). This CDR3 has 13 residues. The V gene lost 8 bases and the J gene lost 1 base, with 12 bases spanning the gap. This CDR3 reads CASAAGRSYEQYF. For the CDR3, the DNA is TGTGCCAGCGCGGCGGGTAGATCCTACGAGCAGTACTTC.

This chain connects TRBV2 to TRBJ2-7; no clear D gene. The germline V and J ends were trimmed by 4 bases and 5 bases, with 6 bases remaining between them. Germline CDR1 and CDR2: SNHLY and FYNNEI. CDR3 length equals 11 residues. The CDR3 sequence: CASSVNDEQYF. The CDR3 DNA is TGTGCCAGCAGTGTGAATGACGAGCAGTACTTC.

This clonotype was detected ten times or more. V is TRBV2 and J is TRBJ2-3; 9 positions agree with TRBD2. Germline trimming cut 11 bases from V and 6 bases from J; bases unmatched to any gene: 9. This CDR3 has 13 amino acids. Germline V CDR1 and CDR2: SNHLY, FYNNEI. The CDR3 nucleotides are TGTGCCTGTCAGCGGGAGGTTGGCGATACGCAGTATTTT. It yields the protein CACQREVGDTQYF.

The chain combines TRBV5-1 with TRBJ2-3; 9 nucleotides line up with TRBD1. The V segment lost 3 bases and the J segment 2 bases; nucleotides outside the gene matches: 1. There are 14 residues in the CDR3. From germline, CDR1 is SGHRS and CDR2 YFSETQ. CDR3 region: CASSWTGDTDTQYF. As DNA, the CDR3 is TGCGCCAGCAGCTGGACAGGGGACACAGATACGCAGTATTTT.